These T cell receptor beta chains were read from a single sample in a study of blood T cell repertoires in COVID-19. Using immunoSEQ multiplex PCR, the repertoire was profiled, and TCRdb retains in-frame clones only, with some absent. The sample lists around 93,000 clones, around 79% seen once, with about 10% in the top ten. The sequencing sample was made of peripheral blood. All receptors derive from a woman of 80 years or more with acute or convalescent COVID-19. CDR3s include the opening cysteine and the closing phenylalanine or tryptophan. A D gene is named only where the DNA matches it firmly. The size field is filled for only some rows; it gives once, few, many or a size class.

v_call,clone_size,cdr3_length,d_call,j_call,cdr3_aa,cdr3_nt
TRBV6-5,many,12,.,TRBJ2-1,CAGGRGRNEQFF,TGTGCGGGGGGCAGGGGGAGGAATGAGCAGTTCTTC
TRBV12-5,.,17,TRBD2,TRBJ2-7,CASGLVASGRRVYEQYF,TGTGCTAGTGGTTTGGTGGCTAGCGGGAGACGGGTCTACGAGCAGTACTTC
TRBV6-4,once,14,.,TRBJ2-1,CASSAGGNVNEQFF,TGTGCCAGCAGTGCTGGCGGAAACGTTAATGAGCAGTTCTTC
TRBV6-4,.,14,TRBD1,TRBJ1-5,CASSRTGENQPQHF,TGTGCCAGCAGCAGGACAGGGGAAAATCAGCCCCAGCATTTT
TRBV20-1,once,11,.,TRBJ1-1,CSARRFPEAFF,TGCAGTGCTAGGCGGTTCCCTGAAGCTTTCTTT
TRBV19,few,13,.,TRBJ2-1,CASSIQGSNEQFF,TGTGCCAGTAGTATCCAGGGTTCCAATGAGCAGTTCTTC
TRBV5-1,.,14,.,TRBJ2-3,CASSLAAGRDTQYF,TGCGCCAGCAGCTTGGCGGCGGGGAGAGATACGCAGTATTTT
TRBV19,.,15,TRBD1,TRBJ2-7,CASSIRGQGGYEQYF,TGTGCCAGTAGTATTCGGGGACAGGGTGGCTACGAGCAGTACTTC
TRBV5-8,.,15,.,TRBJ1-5,CASSLTTVQNQPQHF,TGTGCCAGCAGCTTGACGACAGTACAAAATCAGCCCCAGCATTTT
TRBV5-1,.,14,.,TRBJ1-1,CASSFYSGITEAFF,TGCGCCAGCAGCTTTTACAGTGGAATCACTGAAGCTTTCTTT
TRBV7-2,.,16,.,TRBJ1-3,CASRQNTGAAGNTIYF,TGTGCCAGCAGACAGAATACAGGTGCCGCTGGAAACACCATATATTTT
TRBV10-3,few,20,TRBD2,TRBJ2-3,CAISASPGQEGLAGADTQYF,TGTGCCATCAGTGCATCGCCGGGACAAGAGGGACTAGCGGGGGCAGATACGCAGTATTTT
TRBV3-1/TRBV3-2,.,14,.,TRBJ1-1,CASSQNRWNTEAFF,TGTGCCAGCAGCCAGAACAGGTGGAACACTGAAGCTTTCTTT
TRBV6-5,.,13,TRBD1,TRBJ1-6,CASGQGKNSPLHF,TGTGCCAGTGGACAGGGAAAGAATTCACCCCTCCACTTT
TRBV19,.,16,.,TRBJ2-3,CASSIAPWASGDTQYF,TGTGCCAGTAGTATAGCCCCCTGGGCCAGCGGAGATACGCAGTATTTT
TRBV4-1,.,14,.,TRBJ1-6,CASSQGQGGSPLHF,TGCGCCAGCAGCCAAGGGCAGGGAGGTTCACCCCTCCACTTT
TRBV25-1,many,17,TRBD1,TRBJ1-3,CASSPSGKGASGNTIYF,TGTGCCAGCAGTCCCTCAGGGAAGGGGGCCTCTGGAAACACCATATATTTT
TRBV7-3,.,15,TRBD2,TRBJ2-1,CASSPERGSYNEQFF,TGTGCCAGCAGCCCAGAGCGGGGCTCCTACAATGAGCAGTTCTTC
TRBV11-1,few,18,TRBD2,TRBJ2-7,CASSLAQSGLAGGNEQYF,TGTGCCAGCAGCTTAGCGCAGTCGGGACTAGCGGGAGGTAACGAGCAGTACTTC
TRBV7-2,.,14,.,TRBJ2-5,CASSPGDRQETQYF,TGTGCCAGCAGCCCGGGGGACCGGCAAGAGACCCAGTACTTC
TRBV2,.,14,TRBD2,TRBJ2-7,CASLRTSGTYEQYF,TGTGCCAGCTTAAGGACTAGCGGGACCTACGAGCAGTACTTC
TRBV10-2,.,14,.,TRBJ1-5,CASSESPGNQPQHF,TGCGCCAGCAGTGAGTCCCCGGGCAATCAGCCCCAGCATTTT
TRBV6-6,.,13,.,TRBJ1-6,CASSPPQNSPLHF,TGTGCCAGCAGTCCCCCTCAGAATTCACCCCTCCACTTT
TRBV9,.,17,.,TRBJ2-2,CASSESEGRVNTGELFF,TGTGCCAGCAGCGAGTCTGAAGGCAGGGTGAACACCGGGGAGCTGTTTTTT
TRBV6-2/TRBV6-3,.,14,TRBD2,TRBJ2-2,CASSSGLGGGELFF,TGTGCCAGCAGCTCGGGACTAGGGGGCGGGGAGCTGTTTTTT
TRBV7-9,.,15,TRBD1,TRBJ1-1,CASSLAGGLGTEAFF,TGTGCCAGCAGCTTAGCAGGGGGCCTTGGCACTGAAGCTTTCTTT
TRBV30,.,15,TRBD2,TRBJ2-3,CAWSDPSGSIHTQYF,TGTGCCTGGAGTGACCCTAGCGGGAGTATACATACGCAGTATTTT
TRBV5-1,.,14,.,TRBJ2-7,CASSLGLNSYEQYF,TGCGCCAGCAGCCTTGGACTGAACTCCTACGAGCAGTACTTC
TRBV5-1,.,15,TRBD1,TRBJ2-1,CASSLGQGSYNEQFF,TGCGCCAGCAGCCTAGGACAGGGCTCCTACAATGAGCAGTTCTTC
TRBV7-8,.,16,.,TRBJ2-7,CASSTSDSRPSYEQYF,TGTGCCAGCAGCACCTCCGACAGCAGACCAAGCTACGAGCAGTACTTC
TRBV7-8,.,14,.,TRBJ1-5,CASSVDRGGRPQHF,TGTGCCAGCAGCGTTGATAGGGGGGGTCGGCCCCAGCATTTT
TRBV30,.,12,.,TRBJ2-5,CAWSMGGETQYF,TGTGCCTGGAGTATGGGAGGAGAGACCCAGTACTTC
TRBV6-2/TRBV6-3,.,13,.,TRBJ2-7,CASSDGAYYEQYF,TGTGCCAGCAGCGACGGAGCCTACTACGAGCAGTACTTC
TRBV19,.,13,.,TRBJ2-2,CASSVANTGELFF,TGTGCCAGTTCCGTCGCGAACACCGGGGAGCTGTTTTTT
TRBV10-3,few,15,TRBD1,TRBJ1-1,CAIHPGQGMNTEAFF,TGTGCCATTCATCCGGGACAGGGGATGAACACTGAAGCTTTCTTT
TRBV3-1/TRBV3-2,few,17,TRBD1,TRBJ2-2,CASSQTQGVSNTGELFF,TGTGCCAGCAGCCAAACACAGGGGGTTTCGAACACCGGGGAGCTGTTTTTT
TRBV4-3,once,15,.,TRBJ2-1,CASSQVPSQGYEQFF,TGCGCCAGCAGCCAAGTCCCATCTCAGGGATATGAGCAGTTCTTC
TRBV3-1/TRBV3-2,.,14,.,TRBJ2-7,CASSQEPGNYEQYF,TGTGCCAGCAGCCAAGAGCCGGGGAACTACGAGCAGTACTTC
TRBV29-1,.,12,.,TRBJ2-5,CSVDRRAGPQYF,TGCAGCGTTGATCGGCGGGCCGGTCCCCAGTACTTC
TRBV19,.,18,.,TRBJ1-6,CASSIDRLGSSYNSPLHF,TGTGCCAGTAGTATAGATCGTCTCGGGAGCTCCTATAATTCACCCCTCCACTTT
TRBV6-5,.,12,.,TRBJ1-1,CASNRQNTEAFF,TGTGCCAGCAATCGACAAAACACTGAAGCTTTCTTT
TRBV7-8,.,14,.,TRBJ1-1,CASSYSLRGFEAFF,TGTGCCAGCAGCTATTCGCTCAGGGGCTTTGAAGCTTTCTTT
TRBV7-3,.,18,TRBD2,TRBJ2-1,CASSLLGSGTSLYNEQFF,TGTGCCAGCAGCTTACTCGGATCCGGGACTAGCCTGTACAATGAGCAGTTCTTC
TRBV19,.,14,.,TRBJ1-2,CASNRGSSNYGYTF,TGTGCCAGTAACCGCGGCAGTTCTAACTATGGCTACACCTTC
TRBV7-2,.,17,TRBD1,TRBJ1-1,CASSLARNRGLVSEAFF,TGTGCCAGCAGCTTAGCGCGGAACAGGGGGCTTGTATCTGAAGCTTTCTTT
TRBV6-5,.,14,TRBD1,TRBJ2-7,CASGPLTGPYEQYF,TGTGCCAGCGGGCCCCTGACAGGGCCCTACGAGCAGTACTTC
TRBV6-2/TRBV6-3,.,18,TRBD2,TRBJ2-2,CASSYSPGLAYSTGELFF,TGTGCCAGCAGTTACTCACCGGGACTAGCGTACTCCACCGGGGAGCTGTTTTTT
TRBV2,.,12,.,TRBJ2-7,CASSAQAAEQYF,TGTGCCAGCAGTGCCCAGGCCGCCGAGCAGTACTTC
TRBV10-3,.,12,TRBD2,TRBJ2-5,CASGHGGETQYF,TGTGCCAGCGGACACGGGGGGGAGACCCAGTACTTC
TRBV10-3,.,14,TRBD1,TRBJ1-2,CAISLDRSNYGYTF,TGTGCCATCAGTCTGGACAGGAGCAACTATGGCTACACCTTC
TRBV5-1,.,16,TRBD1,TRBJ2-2,CASSLYGTGVTGELFF,TGCGCCAGCAGCTTATACGGGACAGGGGTCACCGGGGAGCTGTTTTTT
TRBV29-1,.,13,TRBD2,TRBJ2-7,CSVQRGQREEQYF,TGCAGCGTTCAGAGGGGTCAGCGGGAGGAGCAGTACTTC
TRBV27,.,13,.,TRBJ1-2,CASRREGTYGYTF,TGTGCCAGCCGAAGGGAGGGAACATATGGCTACACCTTC